The sequence of this T cell receptor beta chain was determined in a study of T-cell reconstitution after alpha-beta-depleted transplantation in children. Preparation of the TCRbeta library was carried out with unique molecular identifiers. TCRdb used MiXCR to reprocess the PCR reads, holding one entry per CDR3 protein. The sample has 200,000 to 250,000 distinct CDR3 sequences; about 24% are singletons. V gave up 4 bases and J gave up 1 base; unmatched junction bases: 6. Germline V lookup: CDR1 ENHRY, CDR2 SYGVKD. The CDR3 has 16 residues. The study's findings and limits: The authors attributed T-cell counts and diversity one year after transplant mostly to newly produced T cells.

To note about this clonotype: Its target is not known.

This rearrangement joins TRBV10-3 to TRBJ2-3; 9 nucleotides line up with TRBD2. The receptor was derived from a female patient aged 2-9 years who had a stem cell transplant for congenital amegakaryocytic thrombocytopenia, so the T cells may come from the graft donor. Sequencing used PBMCs, mostly from graft donor cells, obtained 360 days after TCRalphabeta/CD19-depleted stem cell transplant. For the CDR3, the DNA is TGTGCCATCAGTGTGCGGGGGGGGCCCCGCACAGATACGCAGTATTTT. Protein product: CAISVRGGPRTDTQYF.